The 18 T cell receptor beta chains below were found in one sample sequenced in a study of cytomegalovirus exposure and HLA in healthy donors. A multiplex PCR was run with 60 Vbeta primers and 13 Jbeta primers. Data came from immunoSEQ multiplex PCR; TCRdb stores just in-frame clones and leaves some out. Among fewer than 150,000 clones, around 73% were seen once, and the ten largest hold around 15%. Sequenced: PBMCs. The source is a human donor in good health.

The genes are TRBV11-2 and TRBJ1-2; D remains unclear. Trimming took off 0 bases at V and 0 bases at J, with 11 bases between the two ends. The CDR3 spans 16 residues. Germline CDR1 is SGHAT and CDR2 is FQNNGV. CDR3 loop: CASSLDGPLTNYGYTF. CDR3 in DNA: TGTGCCAGCAGCTTAGATGGGCCGTTGACTAACTATGGCTACACCTTC. Supplemented by reference TRBV11-2 and TRBJ1-2, the full variable domain reads EAGVAQSPRYKIIEKRQSVAFWCNPISGHATLYWYQQILGQGPKLLIQFQNNGVVDDSQLPKDRFSAERLKGVDSTLKIQPAKLEDSAVYLCASSLDGPLTNYGYTFGSGTRLTVV.

This clone came up a few times. The chain is built from TRBV30 and TRBJ2-3; the D gene is possibly TRBD1 (6 bases). V dropped 4 bases and J dropped 0 bases, with 11 bases sitting between them. This CDR3 has 14 residues. Germline V gives CDR1 GTSNPN, CDR2 SVGIG (reference sequence). CDR3 sequence reads: CAWKDRSSTDTQYF. DNA for the CDR3: TGTGCCTGGAAGGACAGATCTAGCACAGATACGCAGTATTTT.

This chain links TRBV5-5 with TRBJ2-3; TRBD1 matches 9 bases. Looked up from germline, CDR1 is SGHKS and CDR2 is YYEKEE (reference sequence). V gave up 0 bases and J gave up 7 bases; unmatched junction bases: 6. This CDR3 is built from 15 residues. The CDR3 DNA reads TGTGCCAGCAGCTTGGGAGGACAGGGGTTTCATACGCAGTATTTT. Protein sequence: CASSLGGQGFHTQYF.

The J gene is TRBJ2-7, the V gene TRBV9; D possibly corresponds to TRBD2 (6 bases). The CDR3 spans 14 residues. Germline assignment: CDR1 SGDLS and CDR2 YYNGEE. V gave up 3 bases and J gave up 0 bases, with 10 bases separating them. The CDR3 DNA reads as TGTGCCAGCAGCGAGGCGGGGACCTCCTACGAGCAGTACTTC. Amino acid sequence: CASSEAGTSYEQYF.

The V call is TRBV10-3, the J call TRBJ2-7; D is unclear. Germline CDR1 reads ENHRY; CDR2 reads SYGVKD. The ends were cut back, 9 bases at V and 0 bases at J, with 9 bases in the middle. The CDR3 is 12 residues long. The CDR3, as DNA: TGTGCCATGTCGACAATCTCCTACGAGCAGTACTTC. Protein: CAMSTISYEQYF.

The rearrangement uses TRBV7-8 and TRBJ1-6; a possible D gene is TRBD1 (5 bases). The CDR3 totals 15 residues. Trimming took 2 bases from V and 8 from J, leaving 13 bases between them. Germline values: CDR1 SGHVS, CDR2 FQNEAQ. The CDR3 coding sequence is TGTGCCAGCAGCTTAAGCGGGGGTGGGGATTCACCCCTCCACTTT. Protein product: CASSLSGGGDSPLHF.

V is TRBV7-9 and J is TRBJ2-3; D gene uncertain. The CDR3 runs to 12 residues. The V gene lost 3 bases and the J gene lost 2 bases, with 3 bases spanning the gap. CDR1 and CDR2 from the germline V gene are SEHNR and FQNEAQ (reference sequence). For the CDR3, the DNA is TGTGCCAGCAGCTTCCTCACAGATACGCAGTATTTT. As protein: CASSFLTDTQYF.

The chain recombines TRBV11-2 with TRBJ2-3, with D perhaps TRBD2 (6 bases). The CDR3 runs to 16 residues. The V end lost 2 bases, the J end lost 2 bases, and 14 bases lay between the germline ends. Germline values: CDR1 SGHAT, CDR2 FQNNGV. Here the CDR3 reads CASSLPRDSVTDTQYF. The CDR3 DNA follows: TGTGCCAGCAGCTTACCCCGGGACTCCGTCACAGATACGCAGTATTTT.

The chain has TRBV30 and TRBJ2-7; TRBD1 agrees at 9 bases. The CDR3 covers 14 residues. V gave up 5 bases and J gave up 3 bases; unmatched junction bases: 8. The V gene's germline CDR1 is GTSNPN and CDR2 SVGIG (reference sequence). The CDR3 sequence: CAWGVWTGVYEQYF. The CDR3, as DNA: TGTGCCTGGGGGGTATGGACAGGGGTCTACGAGCAGTACTTC.

The rearrangement links TRBV7-9 to TRBJ1-4; D may be TRBD1 (6 bases). The V and J ends lost 6 bases and 8 bases respectively, with 16 bases between them. The CDR3 spans 14 residues. Looked up from germline, CDR1 is SEHNR and CDR2 is FQNEAQ (reference sequence). CDR3 residues: CASRPTGQNEKLFF. The DNA for the CDR3 is TGTGCCAGCAGACCCACGGGACAAAACGAAAAACTGTTTTTT.

This rearrangement joins TRBV29-1 to TRBJ2-7, with 7 bases aligning to TRBD1. From germline, CDR1 is SQVTM and CDR2 ANQGSEA. The CDR3 has 14 residues. With V trimmed by 4 bases and J by 7 bases, 13 bases remained unmatched. CDR3 DNA sequence: TGCAGCGTTGGCCGAACAGGGGCACCTGGAGAGCAGTACTTC. Encoded protein: CSVGRTGAPGEQYF.

The V call is TRBV2, the J call TRBJ1-2, with D maybe TRBD1 (6 bases). Trimming pared 11 bases from V and 8 bases from J, leaving 15 bases between. From germline, CDR1 is SNHLY and CDR2 FYNNEI. The CDR3 consists of 11 residues. The chain's CDR3 is CAPGGAWGYTF. In DNA, the CDR3 is TGTGCCCCGGGGGGGGCATGGGGCTACACCTTC.

The chain combines TRBV19 with TRBJ2-5, with a weak D call TRBD2 (5 bases). Trimming shortened V by 7 bases and J by 5 bases, and 14 bases separated the two germline ends. The CDR3 sequence is 13 residues long. Germline lookup yields CDR1 LNHDA and CDR2 SQIVND (reference sequence). The CDR3 here is CASNDIRGETQYF. CDR3 nucleotides: TGTGCCAGTAACGACATCCGAGGGGAGACCCAGTACTTC.

The V gene is TRBV2, the J gene TRBJ2-3, with 7 bases that match TRBD2. CDR3 length: 14 amino acids. From germline, CDR1 is SNHLY and CDR2 FYNNEI. After removal of 6 bases from V and 0 bases from J, the junction contained 3 bases not matched to a gene. The CDR3 protein is CASRIGGSTDTQYF. CDR3 bases: TGTGCCAGCAGGATCGGGGGGAGCACAGATACGCAGTATTTT.

V gene TRBV9 combines with J gene TRBJ1-1; a weak D match, TRBD1 (5 bases). Trimming removed 4 bases from V and 4 bases from J, with 14 bases in between. Germline V gene lookup returns CDR1 SGDLS and CDR2 YYNGEE. The CDR3 sequence is 14 residues long. CDR3 amino acids: CASSQRGVGTEAFF. CDR3 bases: TGTGCCAGCAGCCAGCGGGGGGTCGGCACTGAAGCTTTCTTT.

This chain connects TRBV10-3 to TRBJ1-2; no clear D gene. Per germline, CDR1 ENHRY and CDR2 SYGVKD. The CDR3 is made up of 11 amino acids. Trimming pared 2 bases from V and 8 bases from J, leaving 6 bases between. CDR3 amino acids: CAISEKEGYTF. In DNA, the CDR3 is TGTGCCATCAGTGAGAAGGAGGGCTACACCTTC.

In the case of this clone: Its ends do not fully match the called genes, so a read error is possible. The rearrangement joins TRBV7-7 to TRBJ2-3; possible D gene TRBD2, 6 bases. The CDR3 sequence is 16 residues long. CDR1 and CDR2 from the germline V gene are SSHAT and FNYEAQ (reference sequence). Here the CDR3 DNA reads TGTGCTAGCAGCCCATTGGGGAGGTCGGGCACAGATACGCAGTATTTT. Amino acid sequence: CASSPLGRSGTDTQYF.

This rearrangement joins TRBV5-1 to TRBJ1-1; maybe TRBD1 (5 bases). The V and J ends lost 1 base and 8 bases respectively, with 9 bases between them. CDR1 and CDR2 from the germline V gene are SGHRS and YFSETQ. This CDR3 spans 12 amino acids. CDR3 amino acids: CASSLQGTEAFF. CDR3 coding DNA: TGCGCCAGCAGCTTGCAGGGTACCGAAGCTTTCTTT.